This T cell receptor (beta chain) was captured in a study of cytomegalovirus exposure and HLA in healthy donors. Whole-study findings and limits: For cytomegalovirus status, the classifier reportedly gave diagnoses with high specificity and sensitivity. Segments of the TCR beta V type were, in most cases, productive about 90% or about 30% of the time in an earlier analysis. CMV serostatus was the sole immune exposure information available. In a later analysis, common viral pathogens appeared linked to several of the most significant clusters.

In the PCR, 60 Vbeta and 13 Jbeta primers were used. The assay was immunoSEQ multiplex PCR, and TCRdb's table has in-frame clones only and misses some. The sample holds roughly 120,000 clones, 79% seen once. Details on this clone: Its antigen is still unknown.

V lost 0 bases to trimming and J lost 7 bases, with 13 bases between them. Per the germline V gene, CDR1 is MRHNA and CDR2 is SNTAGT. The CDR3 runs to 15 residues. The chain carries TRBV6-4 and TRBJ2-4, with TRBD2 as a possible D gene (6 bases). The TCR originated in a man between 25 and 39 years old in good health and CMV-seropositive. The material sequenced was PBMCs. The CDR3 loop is CASSDSVGGLNIQYF. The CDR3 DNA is TGTGCCAGCAGTGACTCGGTCGGAGGGTTGAACATTCAGTACTTC.